The 31 T cell receptor beta chains below come from one sample, sequenced in a study of blood T cell repertoires in COVID-19. Sequencing was performed with immunoSEQ multiplex PCR; in TCRdb, only in-frame clones are kept and a portion is missing. The sample holds 200,000 to 300,000 clones; over 80% are singletons and the top ten take around 3%. The sample consisted of PBMCs or T cells enriched from blood (not recorded which). The receptor source for this set is a woman in her 40s who had been exposed to COVID-19.

The chain recombines TRBV28 with TRBJ2-2; 7 bases are a match to TRBD2. The germline V gene has CDR1 MDHEN and CDR2 SYDVKM. The CDR3 runs to 16 residues. Trimming removed 6 bases from V and 0 bases from J; junction bases left unmatched: 7. In nucleotides, the CDR3 is TGTGCCAGCAGACGAGCGGGGAGTACGAACACCGGGGAGCTGTTTTTT. Translating it yields CASRRAGSTNTGELFF.

Comment on this clone: One end of the junction is discordant with germline, which a read error may explain. The rearrangement uses TRBV5-1 and TRBJ2-2; D may be TRBD2 (6 bases). The CDR3 extends over 17 amino acids. Per the germline V gene, CDR1 is SGHRS and CDR2 is YFSETQ. The CDR3 is CASSLVPTGVGTGELFF. The CDR3 nucleotides are TGTGCCAGCAGCTTGGTCCCCACGGGGGTAGGCACCGGGGAGCTGTTTTTT.

This clone was seen more than once but under ten times. This chain links TRBV24-1 with TRBJ1-6; the match to TRBD1 covers 10 bases. Trimming at V came to 8 bases and at J to 10 bases, leaving 13 bases not matched to a gene. Germline CDR1 is KGHDR and CDR2 is SFDVKD. The CDR3 is 16 amino acids. CDR3 loop: CATTPLSGTGVSPLHF. The DNA for the CDR3 is TGTGCCACCACCCCCTTATCGGGGACAGGGGTCTCACCCCTCCACTTT.

The table lists this clone with a count of one. The chain recombines TRBV29-1 with TRBJ2-3, with a possible D match to TRBD2 (5 bases). The CDR3 spans 15 residues. Germline CDR1 and CDR2: SQVTM and ANQGSEA. V lost 5 bases, J lost 3 bases, and 18 bases lay in between. The CDR3 DNA reads TGCAGCGTTCTATGGACTCTAATAGGGACAGATACGCAGTATTTT. Translation gives CSVLWTLIGTDTQYF.

The chain joins TRBV3-1 (or the pseudogene TRBV3-2) to TRBJ1-4, with TRBD1 matching over 7 bases. Germline V lookup: CDR1 LGHDT, CDR2 YNNKEL (reference sequence). V trimming: 5 bases; J trimming: 7 bases; junction bases outside the gene matches: 10. The CDR3 is made up of 15 amino acids. CDR3 amino acids: CASSINAGGREKLFF. The CDR3 DNA sequence: TGTGCCAGCAGCATAAACGCAGGGGGGCGTGAAAAACTGTTTTTT.

V usage is TRBV3-1 (or the pseudogene TRBV3-2) and J usage is TRBJ2-7, with 7 bases identical to TRBD1. CDR3 length: 15 residues. CDR1 LGHDT and CDR2 YNNKEL come from the germline V gene (reference sequence). The V and J ends lost 3 bases and 5 bases, in that order; junction bases with no gene match: 10. CDR3 in DNA: TGTGCCAGCAGCCACCCGTCTTACAGGGGCCACGAGCAGTACTTC. It encodes CASSHPSYRGHEQYF.

This clone was observed a single time. The rearrangement joins TRBV6-2 or TRBV6-3 to TRBJ1-1, with a possible D match to TRBD1 (6 bases). Per the germline V gene, CDR1 is MNHEY and CDR2 is SVGEGT. V gave up 4 bases and J gave up 5 bases, with 11 bases separating them. This CDR3 comprises 13 residues. The chain's CDR3 is CASSSRGGTEAFF. CDR3 sequence (DNA): TGTGCCAGCAGTTCTAGGGGGGGTACTGAAGCTTTCTTT.

The CDR3 nucleotides read TGCGCCAGCAGCCAAGATTCCGGCGGAAACTATGGCTACACCTTC. Translation: CASSQDSGGNYGYTF. The V gene is TRBV4-3, the J gene TRBJ1-2, with unresolved D. Deletions cut 0 bases from V and 2 bases from J, with 10 bases between. Per germline, CDR1 LGHNA and CDR2 YSLEER. The CDR3 extends over 15 amino acids.

V and J are TRBV3-1 (or the pseudogene TRBV3-2) and TRBJ2-5; TRBD2 aligns across 7 bases. The CDR3 runs 15 residues. V lost 3 bases and J lost 4; bases outside the gene matches: 8. Germline-derived CDR1 and CDR2 are LGHDT and YNNKEL (reference sequence). For the CDR3, the DNA is TGTGCCAGCAGCCAGGAAGCGGGAAGGGGAGAGACCCAGTACTTC. The encoded protein is CASSQEAGRGETQYF.

This sequence joins TRBV5-4 and TRBJ1-2; possibly TRBD1 for D (6 bases). This CDR3 comprises 14 residues. V was trimmed by 5 bases and J by 5 bases, leaving 16 bases between them. CDR1 SGHNT and CDR2 YYREEE come from the germline V gene (reference sequence). The DNA of the CDR3 is TGTGCCAGCAGGAACAAGACAGGACAATATGGCTACACCTTC. It translates to CASRNKTGQYGYTF. Full variable domain (outside the CDR3, taken from reference TRBV5-4 and TRBJ1-2): ETGVTQSPTHLIKTRGQQVTLRCSSQSGHNTVSWYQQALGQGPQFIFQYYREEENGRGNFPPRFSGLQFPNYSSELNVNALELDDSALYLCASRNKTGQYGYTFGSGTRLTVV.

The chain recombines TRBV6-5 with TRBJ2-7; TRBD1 matches at 8 bases. The ends lost 5 bases at V and 0 bases at J; junction bases unmatched: 6. CDR1 is MNHEY and CDR2 is SVGAGI in the germline V gene. CDR3 size: 15 residues. CDR3 nucleotides: TGTGCCAGCAGTCCCACAGGGGGAAGCTCCTACGAGCAGTACTTC. It encodes CASSPTGGSSYEQYF.

Only one count was recorded for this clone. The junction departs from germline at one end; a sequencing error may be responsible. The chain uses TRBV5-1 and TRBJ1-6; a weak D match, TRBD1 (5 bases). Per germline, CDR1 SGHRS and CDR2 YFSETQ. The CDR3 covers 15 residues. The CDR3 region has the DNA TGTGCCAGCAGCCGTCGCCCGGGGGAGAATTCACCCCTCCACTTT. This codes for CASSRRPGENSPLHF.

The chain uses TRBV4-3 and TRBJ1-3, with a tentative D call TRBD1 (5 bases). Trimming cost V 1 base and J 1 base, with 8 bases left between them. The CDR3 totals 15 residues. CDR1 and CDR2 from the germline V gene are LGHNA and YSLEER. CDR3 sequence reads: CASSQGRGSGNTIYF. CDR3 nucleotide sequence: TGCGCCAGCAGCCAAGGGCGGGGGTCTGGAAACACCATATATTTT.

The chain carries TRBV7-2 and TRBJ2-2; tentative D call: TRBD2 (5 bases). Germline V gene lookup returns CDR1 SGHTA and CDR2 FQGNSA. The CDR3 has 16 residues. V was cut by 3 bases and J by 4 bases, with 15 bases left in between. The CDR3 nucleotides read TGTGCCAGCAGCTTTCTCCTAGGAGGACGCACCGGGGAGCTGTTTTTT. Amino acids: CASSFLLGGRTGELFF.

This chain connects TRBV12-3 or TRBV12-4 to TRBJ2-6; D uncertain. The ends were cut back, 8 bases at V and 1 base at J, with 3 bases in the middle. The CDR3 totals 12 residues. The CDR3 DNA follows: TGTGCCAGCCAGTCTGGGGCCAACGTCCTGACTTTC. Its protein is CASQSGANVLTF.

J is TRBJ1-2 and V is TRBV27, with 7 positions matching TRBD1. After removal of 6 bases from V and 5 bases from J, the junction contained 12 bases not matched to a gene. Germline loops: CDR1 MNHEY, CDR2 SMNVEV (reference sequence). The CDR3 runs 15 residues. CDR3 protein: CASRSTAGTAYGYTF. DNA for the CDR3: TGTGCCAGCAGGTCGACTGCCGGGACAGCTTATGGCTACACCTTC.

J is TRBJ1-1 and V is TRBV12-3 or TRBV12-4, with unresolved D. The V and J ends lost 3 bases and 6 bases respectively, with 11 bases between them. This CDR3 is 13 amino acids long. CDR3 DNA sequence: TGTGCCAGCAGTTTTGGTACAGTCGCTGAAGCTTTCTTT. Residues: CASSFGTVAEAFF.

The rearrangement links TRBV19 to TRBJ2-5; 10 bases are a match to TRBD2. The CDR3 loop spans 19 amino acids. Germline assignment: CDR1 LNHDA and CDR2 SQIVND (reference sequence). V shed 7 bases, J shed 4 bases, and the junction held 21 bases outside the gene matches. In DNA form, the CDR3 reads TGTGCCAGTAAGGGGGAGAAGCGGGAGGGCCTGGTTACGGGAGAGACCCAGTACTTC. It specifies CASKGEKREGLVTGETQYF. The whole variable domain, remainder taken from reference TRBV19 and TRBJ2-5, is DGGITQSPKYLFRKEGQNVTLSCEQNLNHDAMYWYRQDPGQGLRLIYYSQIVNDFQKGDIAEGYSVSREKKESFPLTVTSAQKNPTAFYLCASKGEKREGLVTGETQYFGPGTRLLVL.

As concerns this clone: In the same sample, other DNA sequences code for this CDR3. The chain couples TRBV12-3 or TRBV12-4 to TRBJ1-1; D unresolved. The CDR3 is made up of 13 amino acids. The V gene lost 3 bases and the J gene lost 0 bases, with 5 bases spanning the gap. The CDR3 DNA reads TGTGCCAGCAGTTTGGGCATGAACACTGAAGCTTTCTTT. This gives the protein CASSLGMNTEAFF.

The V call is TRBV5-5, the J call TRBJ2-1; D not certain. This CDR3 has 14 amino acids. Germline CDR1 is SGHKS and CDR2 is YYEKEE (reference sequence). V was pared by 4 bases and J by 7 bases, with 15 bases between. The CDR3 is CASSLDGATNEQFF. The CDR3 DNA sequence: TGTGCCAGCAGCCTTGATGGTGCTACGAATGAGCAGTTCTTC.

The chain uses TRBV28 and TRBJ2-7, with TRBD1 as a possible D gene (6 bases). Looked up from germline, CDR1 is MDHEN and CDR2 is SYDVKM. The germline V and J ends were trimmed by 8 bases and 0 bases, with 17 bases remaining between them. CDR3 length: 15 amino acids. The CDR3 DNA reads as TGTGCCAGCCCCCCTGGACCGGACAGCTCCTACGAGCAGTACTTC. This translates into CASPPGPDSSYEQYF.

The DNA of the CDR3 is TGCGCCAGCAGCTACTCAGGGGACGGCACCGGGGAGCTGTTTTTT. Its translation: CASSYSGDGTGELFF. This chain links TRBV5-1 with TRBJ2-2, with D possibly being TRBD1 (6 bases). V was shortened by 3 bases and J by 4 bases, with 13 bases between the two germline ends. In germline, CDR1 is SGHRS, CDR2 YFSETQ. The CDR3 has 15 amino acids.

This rearrangement joins TRBV7-9 to TRBJ2-3; tentatively, D is TRBD2 (6 bases). CDR1 SEHNR and CDR2 FQNEAQ come from the germline V gene (reference sequence). V lost 3 bases to trimming and J lost 5 bases, with 18 bases between them. This CDR3 spans 16 amino acids. The CDR3 nucleotides read TGTGCCAGCAGCTTTGGACGGGGGATTAAGGAAGATACGCAGTATTTT. Encoded protein: CASSFGRGIKEDTQYF.

The chain couples TRBV28 to TRBJ2-7, with D perhaps TRBD2 (5 bases). Trimming stripped 7 bases from V and 1 base from J, with 8 bases between. This CDR3 is 12 amino acids long. Germline V CDR1 and CDR2: MDHEN, SYDVKM. The CDR3, as DNA: TGTGCCAGCAAGGAGCGGTCCTACGAGCAGTACTTC. This gives the protein CASKERSYEQYF.

This rearrangement joins TRBV2 to TRBJ1-5; D remains ambiguous. Trimming removed 6 bases at V and 7 bases at J, with 19 bases between. This CDR3 region has 15 residues. Germline V gives CDR1 SNHLY, CDR2 FYNNEI. The CDR3 sequence is CASSPVQVPPQPQHF. CDR3 nucleotides: TGTGCCAGCAGCCCTGTCCAGGTTCCCCCACAGCCCCAGCATTTT.

V gene TRBV11-3 combines with J gene TRBJ2-2; 13 nucleotides align to TRBD2. This CDR3 comprises 16 residues. Trimming cost V 5 bases and J 8 bases; bases outside gene matches: 8. In germline, CDR1 is SGHNT, CDR2 YENEEA. CDR3 in amino acids: CASSKRTSGGPGELFF. The CDR3 DNA is TGTGCCAGCAGCAAACGGACTAGCGGGGGTCCAGGGGAGCTGTTTTTT. Full variable domain (missing parts from reference TRBV11-3 and TRBJ2-2): EAGVVQSPRYKIIEKKQPVAFWCNPISGHNTLYWYLQNLGQGPELLIRYENEEAVDDSQLPKDRFSAERLKGVDSTLKIQPAELGDSAVYLCASSKRTSGGPGELFFGEGSRLTVL.

For the CDR3, the DNA is TGTGCCAGCAGTTTAGACCGGGGGGACTATAATTCACCCCTCCACTTT. Residues: CASSLDRGDYNSPLHF. V is TRBV27 and J is TRBJ1-6; weak D call: TRBD1 (5 bases). The germline CDR1 and CDR2 sequences are MNHEY and SMNVEV (reference sequence). V was clipped by 2 bases and J by 3 bases, with 11 bases between them. The CDR3 covers 16 residues.

To note about this clone: The germline gene is not matched at one end of the junction; a read error may be the cause. This chain uses TRBV5-1 with TRBJ2-1, with a tentative D call TRBD2 (6 bases). The CDR3 is made up of 14 amino acids. Germline V lookup: CDR1 SGHRS, CDR2 YFSETQ. The CDR3 DNA follows: TGTGCCAGCACCCCCGGGTGGGGGGTTCTTGAGCAGTTCTTC. Its translation: CASTPGWGVLEQFF.

V is TRBV2 and J is TRBJ1-4, with D perhaps TRBD1 (5 bases). Germline assignment: CDR1 SNHLY and CDR2 FYNNEI. V lost 2 bases, J lost 5 bases, and 9 bases lay in between. This CDR3 is built from 14 residues. The CDR3, as DNA: TGTGCCAGCAGTGAAAGACAGCGAAATGAAAAACTGTTTTTT. As protein: CASSERQRNEKLFF. Combining the CDR3 with reference TRBV2 and TRBJ1-4 gives the whole variable domain EPEVTQTPSHQVTQMGQEVILRCVPISNHLYFYWYRQILGQKVEFLVSFYNNEISEKSEIFDDQFSVERPDGSNFTLKIRSTKLEDSAMYFCASSERQRNEKLFFGSGTQLSVL.

CDR3 residues: CASSLGQYEQYF. The DNA for the CDR3 is TGTGCCAGCAGTTTAGGACAGTACGAGCAGTACTTC. The rearrangement joins TRBV12-3 or TRBV12-4 to TRBJ2-7; possible D gene TRBD1, 5 bases. Between the trimmed V and J ends, which lost 1 base and 4 bases, there was a span of 5 bases. The CDR3 has 12 amino acids.

The J gene is TRBJ1-3, the V gene TRBV4-3; TRBD1 is a possible D gene (6 bases). V lost 3 bases, J lost 0 bases, and 12 bases lay in between. Germline CDR1 reads LGHNA; CDR2 reads YSLEER. The CDR3 spans 16 residues. The CDR3 coding sequence is TGCGCCAGCAGCCAGAGAGGACAGTCCTCTGGAAACACCATATATTTT. Translation gives CASSQRGQSSGNTIYF.